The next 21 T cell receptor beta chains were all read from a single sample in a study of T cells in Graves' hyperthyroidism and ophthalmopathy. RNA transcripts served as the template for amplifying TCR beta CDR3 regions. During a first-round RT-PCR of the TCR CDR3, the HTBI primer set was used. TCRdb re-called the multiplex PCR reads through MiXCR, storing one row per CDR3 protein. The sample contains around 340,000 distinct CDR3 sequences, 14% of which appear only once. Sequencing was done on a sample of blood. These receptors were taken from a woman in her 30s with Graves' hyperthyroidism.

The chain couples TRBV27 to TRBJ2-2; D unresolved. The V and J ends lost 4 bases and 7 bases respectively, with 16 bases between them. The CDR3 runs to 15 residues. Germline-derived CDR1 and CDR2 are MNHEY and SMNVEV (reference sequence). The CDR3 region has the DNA TGTGCCAGCAGTTCTTATAGTCGGATCGGCGGGGAGCTGTTTTTT. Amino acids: CASSSYSRIGGELFF.

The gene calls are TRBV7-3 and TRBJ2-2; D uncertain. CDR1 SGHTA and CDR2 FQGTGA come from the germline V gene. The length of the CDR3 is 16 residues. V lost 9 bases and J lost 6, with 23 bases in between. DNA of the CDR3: TGTGCCAGATTCTCAGACCTTAATTTTCCCCCCGGGGAGCTGTTTTTT. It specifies CARFSDLNFPPGELFF.

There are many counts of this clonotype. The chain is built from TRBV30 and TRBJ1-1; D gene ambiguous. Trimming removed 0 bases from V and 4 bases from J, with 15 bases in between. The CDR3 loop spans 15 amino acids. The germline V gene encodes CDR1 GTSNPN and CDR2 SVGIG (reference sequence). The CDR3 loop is CAWSVLRGYGTEAFF. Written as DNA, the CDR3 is TGTGCCTGGAGTGTACTTAGAGGCTACGGCACTGAAGCTTTCTTT.

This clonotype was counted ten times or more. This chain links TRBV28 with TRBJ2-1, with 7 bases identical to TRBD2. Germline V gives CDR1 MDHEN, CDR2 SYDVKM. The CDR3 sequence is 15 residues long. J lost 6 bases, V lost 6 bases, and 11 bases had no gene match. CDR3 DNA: TGTGCCAGCAGACCTCTAGCGGCTAAAGGCAATGAGCAGTTCTTC. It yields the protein CASRPLAAKGNEQFF. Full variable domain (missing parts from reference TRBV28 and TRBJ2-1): DVKVTQSSRYLVKRTGEKVFLECVQDMDHENMFWYRQDPGLGLRLIYFSYDVKMKEKGDIPEGYSVSREKKERFSLILESASTNQTSMYLCASRPLAAKGNEQFFGPGTRLTVL.

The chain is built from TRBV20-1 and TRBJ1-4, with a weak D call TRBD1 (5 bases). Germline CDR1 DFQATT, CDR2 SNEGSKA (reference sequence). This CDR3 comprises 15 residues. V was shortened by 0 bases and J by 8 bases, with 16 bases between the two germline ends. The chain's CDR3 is CSARESAGLGEKLFF. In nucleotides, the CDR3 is TGCAGTGCTAGAGAGTCGGCAGGGTTGGGGGAAAAACTGTTTTTT.

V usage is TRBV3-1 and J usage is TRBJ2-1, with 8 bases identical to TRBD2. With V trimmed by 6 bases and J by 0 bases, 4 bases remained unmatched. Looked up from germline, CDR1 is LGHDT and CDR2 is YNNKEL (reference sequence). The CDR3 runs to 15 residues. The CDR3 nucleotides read TGTGCCAGCAGGTCTACTAGCGGCTCCTACAATGAGCAGTTCTTC. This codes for CASRSTSGSYNEQFF.

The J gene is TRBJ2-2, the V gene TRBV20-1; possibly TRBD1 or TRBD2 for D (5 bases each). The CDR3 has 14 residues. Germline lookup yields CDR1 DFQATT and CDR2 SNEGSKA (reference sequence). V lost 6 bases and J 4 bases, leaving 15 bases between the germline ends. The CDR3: CSAQHGDGTGELFF. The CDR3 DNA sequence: TGCAGTGCCCAGCACGGGGACGGCACCGGGGAGCTGTTTTTT.

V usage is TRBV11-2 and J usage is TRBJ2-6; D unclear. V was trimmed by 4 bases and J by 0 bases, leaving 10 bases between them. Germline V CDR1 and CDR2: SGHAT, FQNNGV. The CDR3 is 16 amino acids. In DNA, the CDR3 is TGTGCCAGCAGCTCAAGCACCAACTCTGGGGCCAACGTCCTGACTTTC. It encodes CASSSSTNSGANVLTF.

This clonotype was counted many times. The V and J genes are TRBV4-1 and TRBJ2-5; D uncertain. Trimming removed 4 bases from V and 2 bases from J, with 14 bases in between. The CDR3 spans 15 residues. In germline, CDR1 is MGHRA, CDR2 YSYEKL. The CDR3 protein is CASSLILYEQETQYF. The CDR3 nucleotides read TGCGCCAGCAGCCTGATACTATACGAACAAGAGACCCAGTACTTC.

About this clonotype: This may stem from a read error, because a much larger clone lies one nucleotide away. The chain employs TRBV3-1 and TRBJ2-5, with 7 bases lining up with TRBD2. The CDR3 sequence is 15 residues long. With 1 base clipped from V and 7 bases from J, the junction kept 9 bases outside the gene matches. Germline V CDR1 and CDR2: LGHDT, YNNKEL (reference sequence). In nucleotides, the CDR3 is TGTGCCAGCAGCCAAGTGGGCGGGAGTGGCGGGACCCAGTACTTC. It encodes CASSQVGGSGGTQYF.

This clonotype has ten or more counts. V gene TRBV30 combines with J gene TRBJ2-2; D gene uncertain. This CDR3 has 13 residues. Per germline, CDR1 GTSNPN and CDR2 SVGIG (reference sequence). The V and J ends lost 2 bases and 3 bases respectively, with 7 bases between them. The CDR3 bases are TGTGCCTGGAGTAGTGTGGACACCGGGGAGCTGTTTTTT. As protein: CAWSSVDTGELFF.

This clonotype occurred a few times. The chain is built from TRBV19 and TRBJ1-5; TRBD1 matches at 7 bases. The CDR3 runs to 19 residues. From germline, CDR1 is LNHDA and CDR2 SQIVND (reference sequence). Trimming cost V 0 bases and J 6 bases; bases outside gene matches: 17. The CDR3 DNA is TGTGCCAGTAGTATAGACCTGACAGGGAGTCGGAATGCGGTTCAGCCCCAGCATTTT. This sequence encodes CASSIDLTGSRNAVQPQHF.

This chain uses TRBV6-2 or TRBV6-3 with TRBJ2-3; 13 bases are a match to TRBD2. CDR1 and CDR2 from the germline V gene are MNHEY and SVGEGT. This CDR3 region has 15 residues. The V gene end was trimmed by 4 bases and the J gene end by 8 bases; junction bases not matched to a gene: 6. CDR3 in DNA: TGTGCCAGCAGTTTACTAGCGGGAGGGGGGGGTACGCAGTATTTT. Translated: CASSLLAGGGGTQYF.

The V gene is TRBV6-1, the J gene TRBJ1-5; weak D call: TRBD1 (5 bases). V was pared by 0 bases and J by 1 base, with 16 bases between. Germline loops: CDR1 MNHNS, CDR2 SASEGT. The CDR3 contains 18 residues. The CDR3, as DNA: TGTGCCAGCAGTGAAGCCATTTCCGGGACGGAGAGCAATCAGCCCCAGCATTTT. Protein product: CASSEAISGTESNQPQHF.

The CDR3: CASSPGQGITEQYF. For the CDR3, the DNA is TGTGCCAGCAGCCCCGGACAGGGGATCACCGAGCAGTACTTC. This chain links TRBV3-1 with TRBJ2-7; 9 nucleotides align to TRBD1. CDR1 is LGHDT, CDR2 YNNKEL, per germline (reference sequence). With V trimmed by 4 bases and J by 6 bases, 7 bases remained unmatched. The CDR3 loop spans 14 amino acids.

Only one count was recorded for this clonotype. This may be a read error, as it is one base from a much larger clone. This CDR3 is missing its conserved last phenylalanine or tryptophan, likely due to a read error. CDR3 loop: CSADATRGRENIQYL. As DNA, the CDR3 is TGCAGTGCCGACGCTACCAGGGGACGAGAAAACATTCAGTACTTA. V and J are TRBV20-1 and TRBJ2-4; weak D call: TRBD1 (6 bases). CDR3 length: 15 amino acids. Deletions cut 6 bases from V and 5 bases from J, with 20 bases between. From germline, CDR1 is DFQATT and CDR2 SNEGSKA (reference sequence).

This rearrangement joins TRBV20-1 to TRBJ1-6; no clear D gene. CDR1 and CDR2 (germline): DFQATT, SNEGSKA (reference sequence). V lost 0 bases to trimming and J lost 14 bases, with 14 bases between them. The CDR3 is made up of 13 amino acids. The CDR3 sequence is CSARDPRDGTLHF. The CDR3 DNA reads TGCAGTGCTAGAGATCCAAGGGATGGGACCCTCCACTTT.

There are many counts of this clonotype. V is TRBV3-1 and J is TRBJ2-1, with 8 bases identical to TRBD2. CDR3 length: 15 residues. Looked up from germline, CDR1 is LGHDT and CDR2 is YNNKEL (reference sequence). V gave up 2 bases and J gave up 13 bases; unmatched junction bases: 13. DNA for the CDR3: TGTGCCAGCAGCCAACTAGCGGGTCTTCGTTATGGTCAGTTCTTC. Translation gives CASSQLAGLRYGQFF.

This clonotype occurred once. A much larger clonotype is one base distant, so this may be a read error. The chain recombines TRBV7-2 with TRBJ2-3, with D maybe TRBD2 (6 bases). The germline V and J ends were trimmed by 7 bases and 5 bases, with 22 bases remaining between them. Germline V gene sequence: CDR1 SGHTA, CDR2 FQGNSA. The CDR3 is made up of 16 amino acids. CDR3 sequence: CASNRGGPVWRDTQYF. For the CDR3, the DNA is TGTGCCAGCAACCGCGGAGGGCCGGTCTGGCGAGATACGCAGTATTTT.

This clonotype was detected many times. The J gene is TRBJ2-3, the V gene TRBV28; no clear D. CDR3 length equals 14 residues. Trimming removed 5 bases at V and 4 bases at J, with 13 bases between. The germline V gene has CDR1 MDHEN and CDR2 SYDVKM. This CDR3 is CASSIAPAADTQYF. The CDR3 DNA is TGTGCCAGCAGTATTGCTCCCGCGGCAGATACGCAGTATTTT.

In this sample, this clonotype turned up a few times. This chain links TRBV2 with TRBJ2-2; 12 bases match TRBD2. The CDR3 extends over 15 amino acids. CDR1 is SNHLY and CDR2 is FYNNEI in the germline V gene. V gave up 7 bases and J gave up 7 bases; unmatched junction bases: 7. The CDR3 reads CASTKLAGGVGELFF. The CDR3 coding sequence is TGTGCCAGCACTAAACTAGCGGGAGGAGTCGGGGAGCTGTTTTTT. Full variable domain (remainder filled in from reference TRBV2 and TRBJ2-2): EPEVTQTPSHQVTQMGQEVILRCVPISNHLYFYWYRQILGQKVEFLVSFYNNEISEKSEIFDDQFSVERPDGSNFTLKIRSTKLEDSAMYFCASTKLAGGVGELFFGEGSRLTVL.